This T cell receptor beta chain was sequenced in a study of T-cell reconstitution after alpha-beta-depleted transplantation in children. A few counts support this clonotype. The target antigen is unknown. General study points: In some patients, recipient T cells and intrathymic progenitors surviving conditioning explained high day-60 diversity. Expanded clones from the graft, numbering several hundred, reportedly supplied alpha-beta T cells about two months after transplant. Hyperexpanded clones declined; after one year, newly produced T cells mostly supplied diversity.

Trimming left V 6 bases short and J 8 bases short, with 24 bases between. This CDR3 contains 16 residues. Germline CDR1 reads SGHTA; CDR2 reads FQGTGA. A library of TCRbeta sequences, prepared with unique molecular identifiers, was generated. MiXCR, applied by TCRdb to the PCR reads, yields one record per CDR3 protein. The data contain 700,000 to 950,000 distinct CDR3 sequences, approximately 15% of them singletons. Sequencing used PBMCs, mostly from graft donor cells, obtained 360 days after TCRalphabeta/CD19-depleted stem cell transplant. This TCR derives from a male patient between 5 and 17 years old who had a stem cell transplant for acute lymphoblastic leukemia, so the T cells may come from the graft donor. The chain recombines TRBV7-3 with TRBJ2-3; D may match TRBD1 or TRBD2 (5 bases each). In DNA form, the CDR3 reads TGTGCCAGCAGTCTCGCGAGGGGCAAGGGGTTTGGTACGCAGTATTTT. Translation: CASSLARGKGFGTQYF. Looking up the rest from reference TRBV7-3 and TRBJ2-3 gives the full variable domain: GAGVSQTPSNKVTEKGKYVELRCDPISGHTALYWYRQSLGQGPEFLIYFQGTGAADDSGLPNDRFFAVRPEGSVSTLKIQRTERGDSAVYLCASSLARGKGFGTQYFGPGTRLTVL.